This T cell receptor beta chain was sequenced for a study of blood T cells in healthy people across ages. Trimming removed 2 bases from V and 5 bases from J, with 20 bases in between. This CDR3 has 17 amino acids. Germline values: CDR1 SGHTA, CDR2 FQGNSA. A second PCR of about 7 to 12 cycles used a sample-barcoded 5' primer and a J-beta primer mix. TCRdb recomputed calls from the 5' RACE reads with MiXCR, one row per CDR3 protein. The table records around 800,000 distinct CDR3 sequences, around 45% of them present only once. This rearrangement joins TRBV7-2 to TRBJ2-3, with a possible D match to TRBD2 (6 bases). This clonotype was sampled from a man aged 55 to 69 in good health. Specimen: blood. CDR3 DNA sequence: TGTGCCAGCAGCTTAAAAAAGGGGCGGGGACCACGAGATACGCAGTATTTT. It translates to CASSLKKGRGPRDTQYF. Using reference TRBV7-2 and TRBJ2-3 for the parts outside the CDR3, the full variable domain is GAGVSQSPSNKVTEKGKDVELRCDPISGHTALYWYRQSLGQGLEFLIYFQGNSAPDKSGLPSDRFSAERTGGSVSTLTIQRTQQEDSAVYLCASSLKKGRGPRDTQYFGPGTRLTVL.